This T cell receptor (beta chain) was observed in a study of blood T cells in healthy people across ages. Findings of the study overall: Lack of knowledge of donor CMV status possibly confounded expanded clonotype changes. Diversity was higher, and naive CD4+ cells more numerous, in long-lived donors than in aged donors. Diversity estimated from one million T cells was considered an underestimate.

A second PCR of 7 to 11 cycles used a sample-barcoded 5' primer and a J-beta primer mix. One entry per CDR3 protein results from TCRdb running MiXCR on the 5' RACE reads. This table holds 600,000 to 800,000 distinct CDR3 sequences, 52% found once. The CDR3 sequence is 16 residues long. From germline, CDR1 is MNHNY and CDR2 SVGAGI (reference sequence). The trim removed 8 bases at V and 6 bases at J, leaving 16 bases unmatched. With respect to this clonotype: Its antigen is not known.

Sequencing was done on a sample of blood. This receptor was identified in a woman older than 75 in good health. The chain employs TRBV6-6 and TRBJ2-4; TRBD1 matches 7 bases. CDR3 residues: CASGALASGGTNIQYF. Here the CDR3 DNA reads TGTGCCAGCGGTGCCCTAGCCTCAGGGGGTACAAACATTCAGTACTTC.